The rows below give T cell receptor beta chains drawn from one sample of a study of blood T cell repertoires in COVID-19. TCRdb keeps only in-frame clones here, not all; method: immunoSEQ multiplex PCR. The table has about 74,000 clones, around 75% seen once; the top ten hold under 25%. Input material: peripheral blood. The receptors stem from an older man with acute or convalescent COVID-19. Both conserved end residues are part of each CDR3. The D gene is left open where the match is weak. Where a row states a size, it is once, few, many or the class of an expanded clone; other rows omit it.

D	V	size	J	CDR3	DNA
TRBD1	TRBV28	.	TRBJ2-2	CASSFTGGAAGELFF	TGTGCCAGCAGTTTCACAGGGGGCGCCGCCGGGGAGCTGTTTTTT
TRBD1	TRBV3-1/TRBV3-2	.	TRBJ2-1	CASSPTGDSYNEQFF	TGTGCCAGCAGCCCGACAGGGGATTCGTACAATGAGCAGTTCTTC
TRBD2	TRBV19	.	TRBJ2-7	CASSPGTSGRGGYEQYF	TGTGCCAGTAGCCCCGGGACTAGCGGGAGAGGGGGTTACGAGCAGTACTTC
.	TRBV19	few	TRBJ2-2	CASSLVWNTGELFF	TGTGCCAGTAGCCTAGTGTGGAACACCGGGGAGCTGTTTTTT
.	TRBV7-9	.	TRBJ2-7	CASRLRDYEQYF	TGTGCCAGCAGGCTGCGTGATTACGAGCAGTACTTC
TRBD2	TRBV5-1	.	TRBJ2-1	CASSSGTSGTLSSYNEQFF	TGCGCCAGCAGCTCCGGGACTAGCGGAACCCTGAGCTCCTACAATGAGCAGTTCTTC
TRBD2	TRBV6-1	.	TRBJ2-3	CASSDPGRFWQYF	TGTGCCAGCAGTGATCCCGGGAGGTTTTGGCAGTATTTT
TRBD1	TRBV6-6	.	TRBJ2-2	CASSPWAGGSGELFF	TGTGCCAGCAGCCCGTGGGCAGGGGGTTCCGGGGAGCTGTTTTTT
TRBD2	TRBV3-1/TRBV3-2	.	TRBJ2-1	CASRVSGSSYNEQFF	TGTGCCAGCAGAGTTAGCGGGAGCTCCTACAATGAGCAGTTCTTC
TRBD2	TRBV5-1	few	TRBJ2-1	CASSPGLASDEQFF	TGCGCCAGCAGCCCGGGACTAGCGAGCGATGAGCAGTTCTTC
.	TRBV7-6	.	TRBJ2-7	CASSFGVDTAYEQYF	TGTGCCAGCAGCTTCGGGGTGGATACCGCCTACGAGCAGTACTTC
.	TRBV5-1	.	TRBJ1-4	CASSLDGGRGKLFF	TGCGCCAGCAGCTTGGACGGGGGGCGCGGAAAACTGTTTTTT
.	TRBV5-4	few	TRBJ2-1	CASSLDLRVNNEQFF	TGTGCCAGCAGCTTGGACCTGAGGGTCAACAATGAGCAGTTCTTC
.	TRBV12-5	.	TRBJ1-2	CASGLPGFGYTF	TGTGCTAGTGGGCTACCAGGGTTTGGCTACACCTTC
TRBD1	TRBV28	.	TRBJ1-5	CASSLIGGGNQPQHF	TGTGCCAGCAGTTTGATAGGGGGCGGGAATCAGCCCCAGCATTTT
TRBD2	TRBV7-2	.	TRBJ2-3	CASSREVGTDTQYF	TGTGCCAGCTCCCGGGAGGTAGGCACAGATACGCAGTATTTT
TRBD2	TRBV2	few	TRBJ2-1	CASSEGLGRAVNEQFF	TGTGCCAGCAGTGAAGGTCTCGGGAGGGCGGTTAATGAGCAGTTCTTC
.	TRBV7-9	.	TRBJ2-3	CASSPSGVTDTQYF	TGTGCCAGCAGCCCTTCGGGGGTGACAGATACGCAGTATTTT
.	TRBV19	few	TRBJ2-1	CASSTQTFKTGNEQFF	TGTGCCAGTAGTACCCAGACATTCAAAACTGGCAATGAGCAGTTCTTC
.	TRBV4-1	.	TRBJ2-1	CASSQTNGRTATPYNEQFF	TGCGCCAGCAGCCAAACGAACGGGAGAACCGCCACCCCTTACAATGAGCAGTTCTTC
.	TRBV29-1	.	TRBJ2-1	CSVNLFGSVYNEQFF	TGCAGCGTTAATTTGTTTGGGAGTGTGTACAATGAGCAGTTCTTC
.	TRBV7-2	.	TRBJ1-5	CASSLTVYSNQPQHF	TGTGCCAGCAGCTTAACGGTATATAGCAATCAGCCCCAGCATTTT
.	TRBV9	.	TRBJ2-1	CASSPLTSNEQFF	TGTGCCAGCAGCCCCCTGACTAGCAATGAGCAGTTCTTC
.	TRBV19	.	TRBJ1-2	CASSILTNYGYTF	TGTGCCAGTAGTATACTTACTAACTATGGCTACACCTTC
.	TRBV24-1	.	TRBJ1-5	CATSDGAVRGAQHF	TGTGCCACCAGTGATGGTGCAGTGCGGGGAGCCCAGCATTTT
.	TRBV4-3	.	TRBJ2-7	CASSHAGVPAYEQYF	TGCGCCAGCAGCCATGCCGGGGTCCCGGCCTACGAGCAGTACTTC
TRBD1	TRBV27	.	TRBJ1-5	CASSLSGQAPQPQHF	TGTGCCAGCAGTTTATCTGGACAGGCCCCTCAGCCCCAGCATTTT
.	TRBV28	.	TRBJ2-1	CASTRVGSYNEQFF	TGTGCCAGCACCAGGGTCGGCTCCTACAATGAGCAGTTCTTC
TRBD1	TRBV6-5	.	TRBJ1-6	CASSPTGTGNSPLHF	TGTGCCAGCAGTCCCACCGGGACAGGGAATTCACCCCTCCACTTT
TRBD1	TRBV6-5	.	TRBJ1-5	CASSPGTDYQPQHF	TGTGCCAGCAGTCCCGGGACAGACTATCAGCCCCAGCATTTT
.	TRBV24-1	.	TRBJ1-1	CATTGAENTEAFF	TGTGCCACCACTGGGGCCGAAAACACTGAAGCTTTCTTT
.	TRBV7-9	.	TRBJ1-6	CASSGTGTPNSPLHF	TGTGCCAGCAGCGGAACCGGGACTCCGAATTCACCCCTCCACTTT
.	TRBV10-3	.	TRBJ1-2	CAILDGGRHYGYTF	TGTGCCATCCTGGACGGGGGGCGTCACTATGGCTACACCTTC
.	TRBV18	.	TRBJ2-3	CASSPPSTDTQYF	TGTGCCAGCTCACCCCCGAGCACAGATACGCAGTATTTT
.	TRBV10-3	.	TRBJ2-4	CAISDQRTENIQYF	TGTGCCATCAGTGATCAAAGGACAGAGAACATTCAGTACTTC
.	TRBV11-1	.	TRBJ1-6	CASSPRVGDPLHF	TGTGCCAGCAGCCCCCGTGTGGGAGATCCCCTCCACTTT
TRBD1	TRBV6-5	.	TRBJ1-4	CASETGSSEKLFF	TGTGCCAGCGAGACAGGGTCCAGTGAAAAACTGTTTTTT
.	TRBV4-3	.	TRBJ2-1	CASSQDIAREQFF	TGCGCCAGCAGCCAAGATATAGCGAGGGAGCAGTTCTTC
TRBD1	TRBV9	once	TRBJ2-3	CASSGGDRVGDTQYF	TGTGCCAGCAGCGGAGGGGACAGGGTCGGGGATACGCAGTATTTT
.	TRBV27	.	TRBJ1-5	CASRKLISNQPQHF	TGTGCCAGCAGGAAACTAATTAGCAATCAGCCCCAGCATTTT
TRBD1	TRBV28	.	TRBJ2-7	CASSSGQGAPYEQYF	TGTGCCAGCAGCTCAGGACAGGGTGCCCCCTACGAGCAGTACTTC
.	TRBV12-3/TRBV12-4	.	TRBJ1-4	CASTPGEKLFF	TGTGCCAGCACCCCGGGGGAAAAACTGTTTTTT
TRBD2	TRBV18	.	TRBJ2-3	CASSPRGAGGTDTQYF	TGTGCCAGCTCACCAAGGGGAGCGGGAGGCACAGATACGCAGTATTTT
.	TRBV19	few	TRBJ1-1	CASSIGEGTEAFF	TGTGCCAGTTCGATCGGGGAGGGGACTGAAGCTTTCTTT
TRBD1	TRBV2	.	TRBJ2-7	CASSEQGANVGEQYF	TGTGCCAGCAGTGAACAGGGGGCGAATGTGGGCGAGCAGTACTTC
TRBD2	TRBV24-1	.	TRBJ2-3	CATSDLAGGRRDTQYF	TGTGCCACCAGTGATTTAGCGGGAGGGAGGAGAGATACGCAGTATTTT
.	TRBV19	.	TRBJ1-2	CASSIGPGEDYGYTF	TGTGCCAGTAGTATAGGACCGGGAGAGGACTATGGCTACACCTTC
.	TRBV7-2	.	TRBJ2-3	CASGTRGGGTDTQYF	TGTGCCAGCGGAACCCGAGGGGGGGGCACAGATACGCAGTATTTT
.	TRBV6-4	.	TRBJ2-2	CASRAIQHEELFF	TGTGCCAGCAGGGCAATCCAACACGAGGAGCTGTTTTTT
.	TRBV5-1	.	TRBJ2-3	CASSLGPPSGGTDTQYF	TGCGCCAGCAGCTTGGGGCCCCCCTCGGGGGGCACAGATACGCAGTATTTT